This T cell receptor beta chain appears in the sequencing data of a study of blood T cells in healthy people across ages. Study-level findings and limits: Estimates of diversity drawn from one million T cells were considered underestimates. Naive T cell percentage and TCR beta diversity correlated strongly.

As for this clonotype: Its cognate antigen is unknown.

Primed by a sample-barcoded 5' primer and a J-beta primer mix, a second PCR proceeded for 7 to 11 cycles. TCRdb used MiXCR to reprocess the 5' RACE reads, holding one entry per CDR3 protein. Counted here are 1 million or so distinct CDR3 sequences, more than 40% occurring once; the ten biggest clones make up approximately 20%. Germline V gives CDR1 LGHDT, CDR2 YNNKEL (reference sequence). Trimming pared 0 bases from V and 2 bases from J, leaving 12 bases between. The CDR3 contains 16 residues. Sequenced: blood. The TCR comes from a woman aged 55-69 years in good health. V usage is TRBV3-1 and J usage is TRBJ2-3; no reliable D call. The CDR3 bases are TGTGCCAGCAGCCAAGATGTCCCAACCGACACAGATACGCAGTATTTT. It codes for CASSQDVPTDTDTQYF.